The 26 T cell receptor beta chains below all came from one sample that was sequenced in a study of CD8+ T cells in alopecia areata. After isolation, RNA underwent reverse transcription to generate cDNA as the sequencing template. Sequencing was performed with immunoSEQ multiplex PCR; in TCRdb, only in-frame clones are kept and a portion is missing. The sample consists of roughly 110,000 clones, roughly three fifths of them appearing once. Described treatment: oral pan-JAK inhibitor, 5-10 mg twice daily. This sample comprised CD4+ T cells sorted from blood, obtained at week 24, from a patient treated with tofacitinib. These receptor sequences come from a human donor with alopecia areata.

The CDR3 is CASSPGVQETQYF. The CDR3 nucleotides read TGTGCCAGCTCACCTGGGGTTCAAGAGACCCAGTACTTC. This chain links TRBV18 with TRBJ2-5; D is undetermined. The V gene's germline CDR1 is KGHSH and CDR2 LQKENI. Trimming removed 3 bases from V and 2 bases from J, with 7 bases in between. This CDR3 comprises 13 residues.

The CDR3 nucleotides read TGTGCCAGCAGTTACTCGGGGAGTTGGACCGGGGAGCTGTTTTTT. Its translation: CASSYSGSWTGELFF. The V and J genes are TRBV6-5 and TRBJ2-2; D might be TRBD2 (5 bases). This CDR3 comprises 15 residues. Germline V gene data show CDR1 as MNHEY and CDR2 as SVGAGI. The V end lost 0 bases, the J end lost 5 bases, and 10 bases lay between the germline ends.

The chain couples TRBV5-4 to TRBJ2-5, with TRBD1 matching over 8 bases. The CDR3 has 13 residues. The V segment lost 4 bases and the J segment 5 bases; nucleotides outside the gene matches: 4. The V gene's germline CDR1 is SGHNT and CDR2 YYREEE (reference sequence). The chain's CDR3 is CASSRGQAETQYF. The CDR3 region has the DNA TGTGCCAGCAGCCGGGGACAGGCCGAGACCCAGTACTTC.

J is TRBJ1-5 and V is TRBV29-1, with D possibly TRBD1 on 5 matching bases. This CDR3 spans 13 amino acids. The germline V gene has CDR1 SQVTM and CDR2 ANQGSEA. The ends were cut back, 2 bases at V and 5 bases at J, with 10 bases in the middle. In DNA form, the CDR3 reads TGCAGCGTTGAAATGGGGGGAGATCAGCCCCAGCATTTT. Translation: CSVEMGGDQPQHF.

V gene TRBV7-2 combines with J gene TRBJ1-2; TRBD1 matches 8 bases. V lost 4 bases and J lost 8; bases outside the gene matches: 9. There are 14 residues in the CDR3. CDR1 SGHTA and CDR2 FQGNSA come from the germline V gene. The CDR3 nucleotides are TGTGCCAGCAGCTCAGACGGACAGGGTGGAGGCTACACCTTC. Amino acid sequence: CASSSDGQGGGYTF.

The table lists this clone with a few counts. The CDR3 DNA reads TGCAGCGTGGCTCGTGGGCATCGGGAAAAACTGTTTTTT. This translates into CSVARGHREKLFF. The chain employs TRBV29-1 and TRBJ1-4; no firm D call. Between the trimmed V and J ends, which lost 6 bases and 8 bases, there was a span of 16 bases. CDR3 length: 13 residues. Per the germline V gene, CDR1 is SQVTM and CDR2 is ANQGSEA.

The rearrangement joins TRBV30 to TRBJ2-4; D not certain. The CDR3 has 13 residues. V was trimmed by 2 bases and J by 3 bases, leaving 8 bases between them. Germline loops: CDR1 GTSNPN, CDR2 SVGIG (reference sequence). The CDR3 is CAWSWRFKNIQYF. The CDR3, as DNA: TGTGCCTGGAGTTGGCGGTTCAAAAACATTCAGTACTTC.

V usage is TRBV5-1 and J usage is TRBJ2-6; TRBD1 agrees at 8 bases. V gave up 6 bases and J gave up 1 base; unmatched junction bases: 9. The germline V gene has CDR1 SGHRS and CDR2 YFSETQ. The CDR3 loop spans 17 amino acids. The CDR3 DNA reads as TGCGCCAGCAACCTCGCAGGGGGCGTTTCTGGGGCCAACGTCCTGACTTTC. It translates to CASNLAGGVSGANVLTF.

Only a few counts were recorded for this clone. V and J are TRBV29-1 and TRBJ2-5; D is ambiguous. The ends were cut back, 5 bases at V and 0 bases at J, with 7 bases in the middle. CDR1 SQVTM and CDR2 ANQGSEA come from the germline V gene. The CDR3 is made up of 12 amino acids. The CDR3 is CSVHQYQETQYF. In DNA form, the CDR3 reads TGCAGCGTTCATCAGTACCAAGAGACCCAGTACTTC.

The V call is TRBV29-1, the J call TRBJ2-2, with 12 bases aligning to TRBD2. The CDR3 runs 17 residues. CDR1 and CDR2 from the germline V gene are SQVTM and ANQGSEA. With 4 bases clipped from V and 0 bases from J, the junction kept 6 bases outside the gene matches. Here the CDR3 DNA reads TGCAGCGTTGCCGGACTAGCGGGACAATCGAACACCGGGGAGCTGTTTTTT. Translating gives CSVAGLAGQSNTGELFF.

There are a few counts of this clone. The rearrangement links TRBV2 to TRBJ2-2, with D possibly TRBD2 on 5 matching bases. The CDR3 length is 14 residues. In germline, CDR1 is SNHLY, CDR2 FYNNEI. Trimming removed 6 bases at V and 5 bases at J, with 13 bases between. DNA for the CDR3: TGTGCCAGCAGGACGACTACAACAACCGGGGAGCTGTTTTTT. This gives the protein CASRTTTTTGELFF.

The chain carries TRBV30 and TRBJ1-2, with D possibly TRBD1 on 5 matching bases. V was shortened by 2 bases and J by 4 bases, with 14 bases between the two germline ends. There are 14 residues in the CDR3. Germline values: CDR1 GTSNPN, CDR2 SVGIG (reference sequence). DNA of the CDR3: TGTGCCTGGAGTCACCTGAGGGGCATCTATGGCTACACCTTC. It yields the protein CAWSHLRGIYGYTF.

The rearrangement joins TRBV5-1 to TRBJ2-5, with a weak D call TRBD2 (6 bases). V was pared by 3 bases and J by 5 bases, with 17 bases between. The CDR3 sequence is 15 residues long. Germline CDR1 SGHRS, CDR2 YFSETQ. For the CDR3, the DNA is TGCGCCAGCAGCTCGGGAGACGGGCCCAGGGAGACCCAGTACTTC. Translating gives CASSSGDGPRETQYF.

CDR3 residues: CSVLGGVNTEAFF. The CDR3 coding sequence is TGCAGCGTTTTGGGAGGGGTCAACACTGAAGCTTTCTTT. This chain links TRBV29-1 with TRBJ1-1; TRBD1 might be the D (5 bases). The CDR3 loop spans 13 amino acids. The V gene's germline CDR1 is SQVTM and CDR2 ANQGSEA. Trimming left V 5 bases short and J 2 bases short, with 12 bases between.

CDR3 amino acids: CASSVGPGFTDTQYF. In DNA, the CDR3 is TGTGCCAGCAGCGTAGGTCCGGGGTTCACAGATACGCAGTATTTT. This chain joins TRBV9 and TRBJ2-3, with D possibly matching TRBD2 (5 bases). Trimming removed 0 bases from V and 2 bases from J, with 10 bases in between. Germline-derived CDR1 and CDR2 are SGDLS and YYNGEE. CDR3 length: 15 amino acids. The full variable domain, rest sourced from reference TRBV9 and TRBJ2-3, is DSGVTQTPKHLITATGQRVTLRCSPRSGDLSVYWYQQSLDQGLQFLIQYYNGEERAKGNILERFSAQQFPDLHSELNLSSLELGDSALYFCASSVGPGFTDTQYFGPGTRLTVL.

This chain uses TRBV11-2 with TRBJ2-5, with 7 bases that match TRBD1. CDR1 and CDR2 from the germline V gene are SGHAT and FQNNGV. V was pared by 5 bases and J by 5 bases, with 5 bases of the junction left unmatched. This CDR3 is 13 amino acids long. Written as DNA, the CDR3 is TGTGCCAGCAGCCTCACAGGGGAGGAGACCCAGTACTTC. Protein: CASSLTGEETQYF.

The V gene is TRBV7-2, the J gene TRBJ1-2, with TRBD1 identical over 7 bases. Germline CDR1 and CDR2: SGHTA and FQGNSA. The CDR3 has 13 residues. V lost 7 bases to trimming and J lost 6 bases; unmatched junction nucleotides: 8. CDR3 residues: CASNREGAHGYTF. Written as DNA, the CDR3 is TGTGCCAGCAACCGGGAGGGGGCGCATGGCTACACCTTC.

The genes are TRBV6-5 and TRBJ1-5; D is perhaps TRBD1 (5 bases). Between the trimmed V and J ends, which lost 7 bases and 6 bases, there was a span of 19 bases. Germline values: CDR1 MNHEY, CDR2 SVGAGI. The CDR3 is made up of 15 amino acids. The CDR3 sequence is CASTPKAGSGQPQHF. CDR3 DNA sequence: TGTGCCAGCACCCCCAAGGCAGGGAGCGGTCAGCCCCAGCATTTT.

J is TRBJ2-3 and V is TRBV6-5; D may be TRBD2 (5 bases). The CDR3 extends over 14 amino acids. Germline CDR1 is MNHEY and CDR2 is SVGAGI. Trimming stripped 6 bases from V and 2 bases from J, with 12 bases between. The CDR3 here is CASRPTRFTDTQYF. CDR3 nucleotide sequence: TGTGCCAGCAGGCCCACTAGGTTCACAGATACGCAGTATTTT.

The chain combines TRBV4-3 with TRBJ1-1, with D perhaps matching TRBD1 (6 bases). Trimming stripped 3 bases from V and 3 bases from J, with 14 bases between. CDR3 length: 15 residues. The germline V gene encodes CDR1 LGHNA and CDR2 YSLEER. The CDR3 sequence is CASSHADRRYTEAFF. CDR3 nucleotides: TGCGCCAGCAGCCACGCCGACAGGAGGTACACTGAAGCTTTCTTT.

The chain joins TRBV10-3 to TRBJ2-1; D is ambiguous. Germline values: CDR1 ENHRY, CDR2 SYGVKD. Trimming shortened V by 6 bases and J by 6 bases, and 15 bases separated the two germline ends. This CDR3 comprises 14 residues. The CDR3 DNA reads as TGTGCCATCAGGCTGGGTAGCACTGGCAATGAGCAGTTCTTC. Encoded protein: CAIRLGSTGNEQFF.

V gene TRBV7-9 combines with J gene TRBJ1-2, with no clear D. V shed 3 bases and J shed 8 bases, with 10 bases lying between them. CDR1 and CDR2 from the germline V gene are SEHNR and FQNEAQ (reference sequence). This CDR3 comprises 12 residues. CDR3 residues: CASSFTSGGYTF. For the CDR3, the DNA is TGTGCCAGCAGCTTTACAAGCGGAGGCTACACCTTC.

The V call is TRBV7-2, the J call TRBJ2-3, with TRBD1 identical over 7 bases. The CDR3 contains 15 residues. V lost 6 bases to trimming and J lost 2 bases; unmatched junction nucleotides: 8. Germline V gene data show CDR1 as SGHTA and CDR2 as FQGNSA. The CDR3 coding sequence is TGTGCCAGCAGACGCGGACAGGCCCTCACAGATACGCAGTATTTT. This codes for CASRRGQALTDTQYF.

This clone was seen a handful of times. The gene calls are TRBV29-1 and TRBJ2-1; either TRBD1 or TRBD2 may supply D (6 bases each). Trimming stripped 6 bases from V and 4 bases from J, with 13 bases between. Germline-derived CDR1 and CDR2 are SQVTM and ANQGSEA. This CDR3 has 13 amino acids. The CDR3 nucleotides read TGCAGCGTATTAGGGGGGTTTTACAATGAGCAGTTCTTC. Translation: CSVLGGFYNEQFF.

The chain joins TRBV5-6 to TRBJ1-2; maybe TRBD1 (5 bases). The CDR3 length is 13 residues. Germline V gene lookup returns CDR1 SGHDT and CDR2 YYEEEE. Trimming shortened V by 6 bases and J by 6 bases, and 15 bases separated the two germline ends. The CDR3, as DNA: TGTGCCAGCACCCCCGCCGGGGCCAATGGCTACACCTTC. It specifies CASTPAGANGYTF.

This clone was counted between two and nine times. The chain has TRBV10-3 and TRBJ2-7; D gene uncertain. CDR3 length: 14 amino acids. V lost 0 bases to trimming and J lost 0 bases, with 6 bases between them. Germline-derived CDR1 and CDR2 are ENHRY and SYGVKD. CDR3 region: CAISESESSYEQYF. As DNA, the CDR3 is TGTGCCATCAGTGAGTCCGAGAGCTCCTACGAGCAGTACTTC.